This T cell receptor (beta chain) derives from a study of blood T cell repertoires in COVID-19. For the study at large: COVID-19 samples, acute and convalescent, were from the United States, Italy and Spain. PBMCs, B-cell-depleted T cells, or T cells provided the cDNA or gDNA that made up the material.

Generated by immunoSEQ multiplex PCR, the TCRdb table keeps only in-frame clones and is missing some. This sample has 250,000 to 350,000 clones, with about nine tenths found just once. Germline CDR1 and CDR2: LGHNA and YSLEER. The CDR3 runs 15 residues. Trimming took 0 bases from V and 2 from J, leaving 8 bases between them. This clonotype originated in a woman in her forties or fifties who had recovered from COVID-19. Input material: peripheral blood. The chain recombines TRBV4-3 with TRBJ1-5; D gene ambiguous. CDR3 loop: CASSQEVRGNQPQHF. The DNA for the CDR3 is TGCGCCAGCAGCCAAGAGGTCCGAGGCAATCAGCCCCAGCATTTT.